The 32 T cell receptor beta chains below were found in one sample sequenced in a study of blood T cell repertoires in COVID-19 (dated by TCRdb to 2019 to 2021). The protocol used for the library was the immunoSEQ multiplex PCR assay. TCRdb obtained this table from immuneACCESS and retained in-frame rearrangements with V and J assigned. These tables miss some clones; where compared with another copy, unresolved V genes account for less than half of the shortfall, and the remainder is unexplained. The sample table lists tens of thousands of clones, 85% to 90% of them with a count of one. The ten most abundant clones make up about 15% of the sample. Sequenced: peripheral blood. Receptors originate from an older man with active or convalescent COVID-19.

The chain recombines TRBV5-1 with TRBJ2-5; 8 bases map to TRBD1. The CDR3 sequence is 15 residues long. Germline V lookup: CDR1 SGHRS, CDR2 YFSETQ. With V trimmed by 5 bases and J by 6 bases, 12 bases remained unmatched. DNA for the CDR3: TGCGCCAGCAGACGAGAATTGACAGGGGTAAAGACCCAGTACTTC. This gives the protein CASRRELTGVKTQYF.

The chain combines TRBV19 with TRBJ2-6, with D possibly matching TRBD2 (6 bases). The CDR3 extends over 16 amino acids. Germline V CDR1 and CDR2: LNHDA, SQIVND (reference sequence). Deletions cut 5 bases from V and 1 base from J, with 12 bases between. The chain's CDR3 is CASSPLGGSGANVLTF. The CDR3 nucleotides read TGTGCCAGTAGTCCACTCGGGGGTTCTGGGGCCAACGTCCTGACTTTC. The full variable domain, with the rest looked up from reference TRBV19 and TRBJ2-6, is DGGITQSPKYLFRKEGQNVTLSCEQNLNHDAMYWYRQDPGQGLRLIYYSQIVNDFQKGDIAEGYSVSREKKESFPLTVTSAQKNPTAFYLCASSPLGGSGANVLTFGAGSRLTVL.

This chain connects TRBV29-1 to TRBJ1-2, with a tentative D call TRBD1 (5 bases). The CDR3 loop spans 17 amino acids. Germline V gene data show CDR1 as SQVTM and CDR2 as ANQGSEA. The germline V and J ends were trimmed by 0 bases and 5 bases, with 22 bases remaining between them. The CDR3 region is CSVEEVGGAVFLYGYTF. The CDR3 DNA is TGCAGCGTTGAAGAGGTTGGCGGGGCCGTCTTTCTATATGGCTACACCTTC.

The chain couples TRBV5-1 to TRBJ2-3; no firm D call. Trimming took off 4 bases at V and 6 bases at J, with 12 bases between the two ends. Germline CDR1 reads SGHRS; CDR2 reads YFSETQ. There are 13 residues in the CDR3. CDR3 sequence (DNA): TGCGCCAGCAGCGAAACGTACTGGGATACGCAGTATTTT. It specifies CASSETYWDTQYF.

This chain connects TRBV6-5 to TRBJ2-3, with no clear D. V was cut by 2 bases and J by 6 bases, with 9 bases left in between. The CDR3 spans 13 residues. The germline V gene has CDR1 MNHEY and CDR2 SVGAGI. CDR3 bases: TGTGCCAGCAGTTACCAGGAACGGGATACGCAGTATTTT. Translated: CASSYQERDTQYF.

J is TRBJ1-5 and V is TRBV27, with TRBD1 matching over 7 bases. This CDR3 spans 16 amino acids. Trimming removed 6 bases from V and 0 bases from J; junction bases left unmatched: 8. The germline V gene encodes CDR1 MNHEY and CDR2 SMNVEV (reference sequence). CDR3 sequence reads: CASSPTTGISNQPQHF. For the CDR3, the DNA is TGTGCCAGCAGCCCTACGACAGGGATTAGCAATCAGCCCCAGCATTTT.

CDR3 in DNA: TGTGCCAGCAGTAAACAGTACAATCAGCCCCAGCATTTT. Translating gives CASSKQYNQPQHF. V gene TRBV6-4 combines with J gene TRBJ1-5; D unclear. Trimming pared 5 bases from V and 3 bases from J, leaving 8 bases between. Germline CDR1 reads MRHNA; CDR2 reads SNTAGT. The CDR3 extends over 13 amino acids.

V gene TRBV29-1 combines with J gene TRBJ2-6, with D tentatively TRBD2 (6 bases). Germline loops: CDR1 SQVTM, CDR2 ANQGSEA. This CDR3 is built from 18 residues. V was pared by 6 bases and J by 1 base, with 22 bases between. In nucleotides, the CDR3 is TGCAGCGTGGCGTCCCGGGAGATTGAATGGTCTGGGGCCAACGTCCTGACTTTC. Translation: CSVASREIEWSGANVLTF.

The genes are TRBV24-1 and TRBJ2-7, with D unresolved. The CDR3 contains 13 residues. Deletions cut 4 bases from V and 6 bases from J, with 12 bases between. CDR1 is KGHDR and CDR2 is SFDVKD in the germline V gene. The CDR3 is CATSDSGLREQYF. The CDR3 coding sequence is TGTGCCACCAGTGACTCAGGTCTTCGCGAGCAGTACTTC.

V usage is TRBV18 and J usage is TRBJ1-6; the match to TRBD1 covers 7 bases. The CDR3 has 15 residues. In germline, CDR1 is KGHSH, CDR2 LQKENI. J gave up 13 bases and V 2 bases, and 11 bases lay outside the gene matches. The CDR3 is CASSPGTEGLGPLHF. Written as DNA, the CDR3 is TGTGCCAGCTCACCAGGGACAGAGGGATTGGGTCCCCTCCACTTT.

CDR3 sequence reads: CASSLFRGPNQPQHF. CDR3 DNA sequence: TGTGCCAGCAGTTTATTCAGGGGGCCCAATCAGCCCCAGCATTTT. V gene TRBV28 combines with J gene TRBJ1-5, with 8 positions matching TRBD1. The V segment lost 1 base and the J segment 3 bases; nucleotides outside the gene matches: 2. This CDR3 is built from 15 residues. Germline CDR1 is MDHEN and CDR2 is SYDVKM.

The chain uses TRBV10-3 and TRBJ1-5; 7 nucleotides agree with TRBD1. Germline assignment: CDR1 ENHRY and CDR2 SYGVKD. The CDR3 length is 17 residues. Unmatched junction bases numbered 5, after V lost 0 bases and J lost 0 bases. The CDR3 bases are TGTGCCATCAGTGAGTCGTCCGGGACAGCTAGCAATCAGCCCCAGCATTTT. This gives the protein CAISESSGTASNQPQHF.

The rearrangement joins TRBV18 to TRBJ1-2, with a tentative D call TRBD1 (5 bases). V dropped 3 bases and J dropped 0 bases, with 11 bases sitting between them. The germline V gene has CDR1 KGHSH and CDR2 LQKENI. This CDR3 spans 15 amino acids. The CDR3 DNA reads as TGTGCCAGCTCACCCCCGGGACTTTCTAACTATGGCTACACCTTC. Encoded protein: CASSPPGLSNYGYTF.

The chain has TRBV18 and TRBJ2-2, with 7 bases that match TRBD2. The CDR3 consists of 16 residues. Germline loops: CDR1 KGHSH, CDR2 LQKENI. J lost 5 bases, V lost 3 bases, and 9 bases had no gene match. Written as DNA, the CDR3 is TGTGCCAGCTCACCTATGGCGGGGGATAATACCGGGGAGCTGTTTTTT. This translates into CASSPMAGDNTGELFF. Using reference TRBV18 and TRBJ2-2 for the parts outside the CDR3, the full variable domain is NAGVMQNPRHLVRRRGQEARLRCSPMKGHSHVYWYRQLPEEGLKFMVYLQKENIIDESGMPKERFSAEFPKEGPSILRIQQVVRGDSAAYFCASSPMAGDNTGELFFGEGSRLTVL.

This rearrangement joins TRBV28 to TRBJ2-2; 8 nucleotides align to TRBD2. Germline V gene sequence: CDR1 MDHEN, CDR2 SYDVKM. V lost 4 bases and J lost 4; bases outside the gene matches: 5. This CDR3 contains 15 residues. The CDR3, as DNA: TGTGCCAGCAGTTCAGCCGGGGGGGGCACCGGGGAGCTGTTTTTT. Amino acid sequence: CASSSAGGGTGELFF. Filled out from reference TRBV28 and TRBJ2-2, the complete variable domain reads DVKVTQSSRYLVKRTGEKVFLECVQDMDHENMFWYRQDPGLGLRLIYFSYDVKMKEKGDIPEGYSVSREKKERFSLILESASTNQTSMYLCASSSAGGGTGELFFGEGSRLTVL.

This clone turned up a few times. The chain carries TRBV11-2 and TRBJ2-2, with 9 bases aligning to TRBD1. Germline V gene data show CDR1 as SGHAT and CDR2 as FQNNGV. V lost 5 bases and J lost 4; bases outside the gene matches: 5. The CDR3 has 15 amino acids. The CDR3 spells CASSAGQGGTGELFF. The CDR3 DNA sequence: TGTGCCAGCAGCGCGGGACAGGGAGGCACCGGGGAGCTGTTTTTT.

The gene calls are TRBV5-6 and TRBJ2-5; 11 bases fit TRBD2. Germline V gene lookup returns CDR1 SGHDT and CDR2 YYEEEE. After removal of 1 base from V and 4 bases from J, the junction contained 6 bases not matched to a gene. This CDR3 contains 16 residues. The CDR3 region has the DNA TGTGCCAGCAGCTTGTGGACTAGCGGGCGGAGAGAGACCCAGTACTTC. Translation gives CASSLWTSGRRETQYF.

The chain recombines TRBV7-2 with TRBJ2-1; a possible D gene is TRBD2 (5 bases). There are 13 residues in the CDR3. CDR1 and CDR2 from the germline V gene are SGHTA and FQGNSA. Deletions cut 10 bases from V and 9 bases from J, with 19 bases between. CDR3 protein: CATRERAPSEQFF. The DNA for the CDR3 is TGTGCCACGCGTGAGAGGGCTCCAAGTGAGCAGTTCTTC.

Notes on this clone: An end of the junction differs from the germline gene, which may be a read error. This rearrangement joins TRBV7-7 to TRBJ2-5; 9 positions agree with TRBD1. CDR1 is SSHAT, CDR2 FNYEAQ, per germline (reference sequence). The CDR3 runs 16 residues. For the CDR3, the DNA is TGTGCTAGCAGCTCCTCAAGATGGACAGGGGTAGAGACCCAGTACTTC. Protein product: CASSSSRWTGVETQYF.

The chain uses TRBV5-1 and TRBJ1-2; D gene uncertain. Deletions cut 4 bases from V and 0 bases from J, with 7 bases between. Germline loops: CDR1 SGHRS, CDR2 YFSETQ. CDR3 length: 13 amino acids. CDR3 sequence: CASSLEANYGYTF. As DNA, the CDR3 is TGCGCCAGCAGCCTCGAGGCTAACTATGGCTACACCTTC.

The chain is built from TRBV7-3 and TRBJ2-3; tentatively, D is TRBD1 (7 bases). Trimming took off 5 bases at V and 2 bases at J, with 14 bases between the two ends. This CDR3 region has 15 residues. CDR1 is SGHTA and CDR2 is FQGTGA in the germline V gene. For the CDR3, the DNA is TGTGCCAGCAGCCCGCAGGGGGGCTCCACAGATACGCAGTATTTT. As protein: CASSPQGGSTDTQYF.

The CDR3 loop reads CSVAQGGQPQHF. The CDR3 nucleotides are TGCAGCGTTGCACAGGGCGGTCAGCCCCAGCATTTT. J is TRBJ1-5 and V is TRBV29-1; TRBD1 might be the D (6 bases). From germline, CDR1 is SQVTM and CDR2 ANQGSEA. This CDR3 contains 12 residues. The V end lost 4 bases, the J end lost 6 bases, and 10 bases lay between the germline ends. Supplemented by reference TRBV29-1 and TRBJ1-5, the full variable domain reads SAVISQKPSRDICQRGTSLTIQCQVDSQVTMMFWYRQQPGQSLTLIATANQGSEATYESGFVIDKFPISRPNLTFSTLTVSNMSPEDSSIYLCSVAQGGQPQHFGDGTRLSIL.

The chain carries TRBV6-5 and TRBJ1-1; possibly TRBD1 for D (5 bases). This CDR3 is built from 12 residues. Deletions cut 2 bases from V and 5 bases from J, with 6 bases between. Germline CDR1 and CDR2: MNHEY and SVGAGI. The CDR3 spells CASSYGGTEAFF. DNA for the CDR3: TGTGCCAGCAGTTACGGGGGGACTGAAGCTTTCTTT.

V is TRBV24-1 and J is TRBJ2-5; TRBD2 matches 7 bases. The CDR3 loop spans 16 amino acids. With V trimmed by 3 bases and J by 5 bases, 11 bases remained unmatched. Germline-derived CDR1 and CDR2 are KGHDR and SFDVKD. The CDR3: CATSDGAGLDGETQYF. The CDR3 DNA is TGTGCCACCAGTGATGGAGCGGGGCTGGACGGGGAGACCCAGTACTTC.

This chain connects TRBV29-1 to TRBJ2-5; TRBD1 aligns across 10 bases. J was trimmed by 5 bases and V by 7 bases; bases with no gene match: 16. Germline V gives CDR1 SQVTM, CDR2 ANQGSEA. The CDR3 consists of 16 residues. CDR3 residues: CSAVLGTGVSGETQYF. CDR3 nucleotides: TGCAGCGCCGTGCTGGGGACAGGGGTAAGCGGCGAGACCCAGTACTTC.

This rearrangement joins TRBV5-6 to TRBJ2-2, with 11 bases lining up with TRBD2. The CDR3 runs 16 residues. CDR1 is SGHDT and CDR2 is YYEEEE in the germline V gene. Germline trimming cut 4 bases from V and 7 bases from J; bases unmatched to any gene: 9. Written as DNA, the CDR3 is TGTGCCAGCAGCGTCCCTAGCGGGAGGCTGAACGGGGAGCTGTTTTTT. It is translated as CASSVPSGRLNGELFF.

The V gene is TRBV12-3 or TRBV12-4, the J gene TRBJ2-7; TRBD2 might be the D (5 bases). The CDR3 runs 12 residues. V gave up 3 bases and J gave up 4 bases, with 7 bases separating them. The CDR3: CASSLGEYEQYF. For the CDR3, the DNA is TGTGCCAGCAGTTTGGGAGAATACGAGCAGTACTTC.

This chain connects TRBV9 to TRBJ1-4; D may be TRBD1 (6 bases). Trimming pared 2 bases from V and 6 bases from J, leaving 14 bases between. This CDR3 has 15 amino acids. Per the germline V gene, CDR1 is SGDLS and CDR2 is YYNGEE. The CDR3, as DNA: TGTGCCAGCAGCGTCACAGGGTTAGGGGATGAAAAACTGTTTTTT. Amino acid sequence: CASSVTGLGDEKLFF.

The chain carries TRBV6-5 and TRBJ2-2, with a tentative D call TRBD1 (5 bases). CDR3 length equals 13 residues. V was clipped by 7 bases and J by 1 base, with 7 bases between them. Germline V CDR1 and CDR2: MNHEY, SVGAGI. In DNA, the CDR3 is TGTGCCAGCAACACAGGGAACACCGGGGAGCTGTTTTTT. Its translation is CASNTGNTGELFF.

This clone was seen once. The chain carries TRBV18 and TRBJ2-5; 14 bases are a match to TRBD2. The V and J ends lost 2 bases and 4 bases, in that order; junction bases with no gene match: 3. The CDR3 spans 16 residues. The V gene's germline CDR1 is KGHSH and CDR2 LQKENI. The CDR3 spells CASSPGLAGGRETQYF. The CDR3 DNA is TGTGCCAGCTCACCAGGACTAGCGGGAGGAAGAGAGACCCAGTACTTC.

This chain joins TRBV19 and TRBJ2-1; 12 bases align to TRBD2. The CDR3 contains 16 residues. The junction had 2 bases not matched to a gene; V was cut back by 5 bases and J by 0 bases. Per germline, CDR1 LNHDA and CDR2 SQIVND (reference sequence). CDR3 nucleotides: TGTGCCAGTAGTTCGACTAGCGGGAGCTCCTACAATGAGCAGTTCTTC. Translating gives CASSSTSGSSYNEQFF.

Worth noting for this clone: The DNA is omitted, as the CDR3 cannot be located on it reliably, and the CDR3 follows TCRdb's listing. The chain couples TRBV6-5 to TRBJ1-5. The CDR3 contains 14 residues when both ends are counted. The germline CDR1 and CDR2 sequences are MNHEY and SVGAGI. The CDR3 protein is CASSSSGWNQPQHF.